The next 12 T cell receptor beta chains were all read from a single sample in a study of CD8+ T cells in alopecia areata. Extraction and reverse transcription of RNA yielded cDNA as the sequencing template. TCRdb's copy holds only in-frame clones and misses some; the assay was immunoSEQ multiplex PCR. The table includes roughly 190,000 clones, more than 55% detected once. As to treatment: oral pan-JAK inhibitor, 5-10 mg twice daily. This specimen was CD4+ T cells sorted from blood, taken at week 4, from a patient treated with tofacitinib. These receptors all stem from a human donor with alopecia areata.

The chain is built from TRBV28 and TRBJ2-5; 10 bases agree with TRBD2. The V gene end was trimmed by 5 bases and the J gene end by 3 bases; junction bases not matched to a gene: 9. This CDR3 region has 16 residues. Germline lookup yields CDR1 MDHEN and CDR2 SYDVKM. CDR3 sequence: CASSPASLAGEETQYF. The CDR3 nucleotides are TGTGCCAGCAGTCCCGCCTCCCTAGCGGGAGAAGAGACCCAGTACTTC.

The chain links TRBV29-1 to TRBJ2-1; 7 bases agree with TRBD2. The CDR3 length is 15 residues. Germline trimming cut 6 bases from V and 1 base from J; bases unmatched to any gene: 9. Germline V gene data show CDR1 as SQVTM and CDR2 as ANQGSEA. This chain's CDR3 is CSVGKRDRSYNEQFF. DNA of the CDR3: TGCAGCGTAGGGAAGCGGGATAGGTCCTACAATGAGCAGTTCTTC.

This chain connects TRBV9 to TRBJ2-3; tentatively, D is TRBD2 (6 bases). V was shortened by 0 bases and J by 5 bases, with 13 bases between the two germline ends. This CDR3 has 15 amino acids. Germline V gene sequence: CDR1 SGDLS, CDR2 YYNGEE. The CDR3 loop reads CASSVDSGVKDTQYF. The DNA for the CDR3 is TGTGCCAGCAGCGTAGATTCGGGGGTCAAAGATACGCAGTATTTT.

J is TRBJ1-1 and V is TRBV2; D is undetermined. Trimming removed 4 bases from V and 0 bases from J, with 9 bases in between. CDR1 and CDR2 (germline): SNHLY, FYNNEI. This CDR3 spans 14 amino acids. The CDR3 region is CASSGRSLNTEAFF. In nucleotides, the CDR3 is TGTGCCAGCAGTGGTCGGTCACTGAACACTGAAGCTTTCTTT.

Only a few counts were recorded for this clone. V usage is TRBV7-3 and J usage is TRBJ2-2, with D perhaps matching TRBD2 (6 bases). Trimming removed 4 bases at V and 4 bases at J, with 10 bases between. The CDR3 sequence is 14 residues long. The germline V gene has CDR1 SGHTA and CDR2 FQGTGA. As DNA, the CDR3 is TGTGCCAGCAGCTCCCGGAGGGGCACCGGGGAGCTGTTTTTT. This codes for CASSSRRGTGELFF.

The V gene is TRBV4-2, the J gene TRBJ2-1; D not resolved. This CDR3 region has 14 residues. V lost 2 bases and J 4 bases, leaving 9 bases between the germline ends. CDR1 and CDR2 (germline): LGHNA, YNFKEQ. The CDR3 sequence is CASSQPTTYNEQFF. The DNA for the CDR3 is TGTGCCAGCAGCCAACCCACGACTTACAATGAGCAGTTCTTC.

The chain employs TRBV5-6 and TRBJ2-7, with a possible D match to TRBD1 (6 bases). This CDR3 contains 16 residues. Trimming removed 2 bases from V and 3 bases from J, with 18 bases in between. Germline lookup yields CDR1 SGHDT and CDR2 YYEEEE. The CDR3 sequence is CASSFLLGASSYEQYF. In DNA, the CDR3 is TGTGCCAGCAGCTTTCTTCTGGGGGCAAGTAGCTACGAGCAGTACTTC.

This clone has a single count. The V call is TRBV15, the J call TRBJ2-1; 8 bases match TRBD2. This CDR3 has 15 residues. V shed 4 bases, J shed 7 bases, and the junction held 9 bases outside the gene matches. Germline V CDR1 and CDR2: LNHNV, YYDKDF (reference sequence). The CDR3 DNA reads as TGTGCCACCAGCACCCACGGGAGGGAGGGGAATGAGCAGTTCTTC. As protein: CATSTHGREGNEQFF.

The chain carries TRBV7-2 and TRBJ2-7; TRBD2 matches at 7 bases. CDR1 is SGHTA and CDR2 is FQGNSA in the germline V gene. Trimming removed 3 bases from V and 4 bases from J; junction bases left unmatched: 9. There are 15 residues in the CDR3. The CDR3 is CASSFDSGNPYEQYF. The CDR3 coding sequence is TGTGCCAGCAGCTTCGACAGCGGGAACCCTTACGAGCAGTACTTC.

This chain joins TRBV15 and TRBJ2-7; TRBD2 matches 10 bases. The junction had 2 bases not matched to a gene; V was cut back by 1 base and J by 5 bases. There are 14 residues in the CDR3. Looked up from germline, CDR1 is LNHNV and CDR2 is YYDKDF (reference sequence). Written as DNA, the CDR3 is TGTGCCACCAGCAGAGGACTAGCGGGTAACGAGCAGTACTTC. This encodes CATSRGLAGNEQYF.

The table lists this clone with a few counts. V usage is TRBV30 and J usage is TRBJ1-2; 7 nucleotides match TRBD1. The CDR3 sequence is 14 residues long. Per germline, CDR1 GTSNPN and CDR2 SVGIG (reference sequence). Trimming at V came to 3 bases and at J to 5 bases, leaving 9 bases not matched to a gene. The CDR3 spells CAWSRTGRIYGYTF. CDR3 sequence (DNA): TGTGCCTGGAGCCGGACAGGTCGTATATATGGCTACACCTTC.

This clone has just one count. The CDR3 DNA reads TGTGCCAGCAGCTTAGTTGGGACTAGCGGGACGACCCCCTACGAGCAGTACTTC. Translating it yields CASSLVGTSGTTPYEQYF. The chain combines TRBV7-2 with TRBJ2-7; TRBD2 agrees at 13 bases. Losses at the gene ends were 1 base for V and 2 bases for J; bases not matched to a gene: 8. This CDR3 spans 18 amino acids. CDR1 and CDR2 (germline): SGHTA, FQGNSA.